Presented here are 11 T cell receptor beta chains from one specimen sequenced in a study of CD4+ T cells in melanoma. The table came from immunoSEQ multiplex PCR; TCRdb's copy has only in-frame clones and leaves some out. The table shows around 50,000 clones, with 75% to 90% occurring only once. Source material: peripheral blood. These receptor sequences come from a human donor with melanoma.

The gene calls are TRBV27 and TRBJ1-1; D remains unclear. V was cut by 6 bases and J by 4 bases, with 18 bases left in between. The CDR3 extends over 15 amino acids. Germline CDR1 reads MNHEY; CDR2 reads SMNVEV (reference sequence). This CDR3 is CASSYRAQVGTEAFF. The CDR3 coding sequence is TGTGCCAGCAGCTACCGGGCTCAGGTGGGCACTGAAGCTTTCTTT.

Only one count was recorded for this clone. The rearrangement joins TRBV11-2 to TRBJ1-4, with D possibly TRBD1 on 6 matching bases. The germline CDR1 and CDR2 sequences are SGHAT and FQNNGV. V lost 1 base, J lost 7 bases, and 19 bases lay in between. This CDR3 contains 17 residues. CDR3 region: CASSLVVGQGSGEKLFF. CDR3 sequence (DNA): TGTGCCAGCAGCTTAGTGGTGGGCCAGGGGTCTGGTGAAAAACTGTTTTTT.

The count of this clone is one. The sample contains more than one DNA sequence encoding this CDR3. V usage is TRBV9 and J usage is TRBJ2-1, with 8 positions matching TRBD2. The germline CDR1 and CDR2 sequences are SGDLS and YYNGEE. This CDR3 is built from 14 residues. V gave up 0 bases and J gave up 9 bases; unmatched junction bases: 5. CDR3 sequence reads: CASSVAYRGGEQFF. CDR3 DNA: TGTGCCAGCAGCGTAGCTTATCGGGGGGGTGAGCAGTTCTTC.

V is TRBV5-1 and J is TRBJ2-5; D remains ambiguous. CDR3 size: 13 residues. Germline CDR1 SGHRS, CDR2 YFSETQ. Trimming shortened V by 1 base and J by 0 bases, and 4 bases separated the two germline ends. The chain's CDR3 is CASSLMDQETQYF. For the CDR3, the DNA is TGCGCCAGCAGCTTGATGGACCAAGAGACCCAGTACTTC.

In this sample, this clone turned up a few times. V gene TRBV27 combines with J gene TRBJ1-2; D uncertain. Germline V CDR1 and CDR2: MNHEY, SMNVEV (reference sequence). Deletions cut 4 bases from V and 6 bases from J, with 24 bases between. This CDR3 is built from 17 residues. The CDR3 region is CASSYWAEAGDSNGYTF. The CDR3 nucleotides read TGTGCCAGCAGTTACTGGGCCGAGGCGGGAGACTCGAATGGCTACACCTTC.

This rearrangement joins TRBV2 to TRBJ2-2, with a tentative D call TRBD1 (5 bases). This CDR3 is 14 amino acids long. Germline values: CDR1 SNHLY, CDR2 FYNNEI. The germline V and J ends were trimmed by 3 bases and 5 bases, with 10 bases remaining between them. The CDR3 DNA is TGTGCCAGCAGTGACAGGGTCCGGACCGGGGAGCTGTTTTTT. Encoded protein: CASSDRVRTGELFF.

The J gene is TRBJ1-2, the V gene TRBV6-5; no clear D gene. The CDR3 has 14 residues. The V gene's germline CDR1 is MNHEY and CDR2 SVGAGI. V was clipped by 5 bases and J by 3 bases, with 13 bases between them. CDR3 loop: CASSASVGYYGYTF. In DNA, the CDR3 is TGTGCCAGCAGTGCCTCGGTTGGGTACTATGGCTACACCTTC.

V usage is TRBV7-9 and J usage is TRBJ2-5; 9 bases line up with TRBD2. Germline V lookup: CDR1 SEHNR, CDR2 FQNEAQ (reference sequence). The CDR3 is 13 amino acids. After removal of 5 bases from V and 5 bases from J, the junction contained 3 bases not matched to a gene. The DNA for the CDR3 is TGTGCCAGCAGCATCCTAGCGGGGGAGACCCAGTACTTC. It specifies CASSILAGETQYF.

The chain has TRBV19 and TRBJ1-1; D is unclear. CDR1 and CDR2 from the germline V gene are LNHDA and SQIVND (reference sequence). There are 13 residues in the CDR3. V lost 8 bases, J lost 4 bases, and 14 bases lay in between. The CDR3 region is CASWRASGTEAFF. The CDR3 region has the DNA TGTGCCAGTTGGAGGGCCTCGGGCACTGAAGCTTTCTTT.

This clone was counted a few times. This sequence joins TRBV4-2 and TRBJ1-5, with D possibly matching TRBD1 (5 bases). The CDR3 covers 14 residues. With 4 bases removed from V and 5 bases from J, the gap between germline ends came to 12 bases. CDR1 LGHNA and CDR2 YNFKEQ come from the germline V gene. CDR3 in amino acids: CASSRDSTYQPQHF. CDR3 in DNA: TGTGCCAGCAGCCGGGACTCGACCTATCAGCCCCAGCATTTT.

The V and J genes are TRBV15 and TRBJ2-5; D gene unclear. Between the trimmed V and J ends, which lost 3 bases and 2 bases, there was a span of 7 bases. Germline loops: CDR1 LNHNV, CDR2 YYDKDF (reference sequence). This CDR3 contains 13 residues. The CDR3 here is CATSRAQQETQYF. In DNA, the CDR3 is TGTGCCACCAGCAGGGCCCAGCAAGAGACCCAGTACTTC.